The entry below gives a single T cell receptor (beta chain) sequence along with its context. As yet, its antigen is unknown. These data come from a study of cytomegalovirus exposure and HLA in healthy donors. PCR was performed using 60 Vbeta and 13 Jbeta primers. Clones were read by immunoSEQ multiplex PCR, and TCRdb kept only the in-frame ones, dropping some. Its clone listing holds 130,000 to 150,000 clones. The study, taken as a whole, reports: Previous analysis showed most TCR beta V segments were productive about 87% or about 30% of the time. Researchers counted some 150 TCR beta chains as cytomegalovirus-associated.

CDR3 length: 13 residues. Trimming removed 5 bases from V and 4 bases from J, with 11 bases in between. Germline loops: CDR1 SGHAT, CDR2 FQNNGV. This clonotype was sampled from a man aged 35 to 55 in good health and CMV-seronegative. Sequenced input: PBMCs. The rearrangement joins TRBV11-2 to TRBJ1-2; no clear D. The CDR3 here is CASSPLAVYGYTF. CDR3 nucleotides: TGTGCCAGCAGCCCCCTGGCGGTCTATGGCTACACCTTC.